The present TCR beta chain was sequenced within a study of blood T cell repertoires in COVID-19 (TCRdb year 2020). Looking at the study overall: Samples covering the acute and convalescent phases of COVID-19 were provided by collaborators in the United States, Italy and Spain. The material from the prospective study consisted of cDNA or gDNA derived from T cells, B-cell-depleted T cells, or PBMCs. Deeply sampled blood TCRbeta repertoires from subjects exposed to, actively infected with, or recovered from COVID-19 were included in the dataset. The repertoires were released in a freely available public database meant as a resource for research on the immune response to SARS-CoV-2. The samples were drawn from two sources: the first 160 participants of the ongoing ImmuneRACE study, and some 1,300 subjects contributed by 6 global collaborators. Nearly every sample came with metadata listing a de-identified subject ID, COVID-19 status, age in years and sex. HLA class I and class II types, where available, came from metadata supplied by the sample provider rather than from assay-based typing.

Collaborating institutions collected whole blood in K2EDTA tubes following their own protocols. For TCRbeta analysis, collaborators shipped samples as frozen whole blood, isolated PBMCs, or DNA extracted from either of those sample types. Findings and caveats that apply to the study as a whole: Clinical and demographic metadata were provided uncurated, with the amount varying by source and participant.

Details on this clone: The antigen it binds to is not known. No base quality values were provided; no much bigger clone lies one nucleotide off.

The immunoSEQ Assay, a bias-controlled multiplex PCR, was used to amplify TCRbeta CDR3 regions from genomic DNA. The paper's processing steps were these. The number of nucleated cells in each sample was estimated from the amplification of reference gene primers within the assay. To quantify the absolute abundance of each unique TCRbeta CDR3 rearrangement, sequence reads were collapsed and filtered. For each sample, productive Simpson clonality was calculated as the square root of Simpson's diversity index over productive rearrangements. The clones in this table, taken by TCRdb from immuneACCESS, are in-frame only. Not every clone is retained; where verified, under half of the shortfall comes from an unresolved V gene, and the cause of the rest is unknown. That table supplies the V and J calls and clone size; D and trimming were determined from the DNA. Present in this sample are 200,000 to 300,000 clones, roughly four fifths of which were seen just once. The top ten hold roughly 10% of the sample.

Trimming removed 5 bases from V and 0 bases from J, leaving 8 bases between the germline ends. The CDR3 spans 13 residues, from the cysteine through the phenylalanine. Only the CDR3 part of the read is kept: 39 bases, read in frame from the first base. CDR1 and CDR2 (SGHRS, YFSETQ) derive from the germline V gene. This receptor was obtained from an elderly woman with acute or convalescent COVID-19. Recombination connected TRBV5-1 to TRBJ1-1, and perhaps TRBD1 as D gene, on 5 matching bases. The sequencing input was peripheral blood. CDR3 sequence: CASRDSMNTEAFF. The sequence in DNA is TGCGCCAGCAGAGACAGTATGAACACTGAAGCTTTCTTT.